This T cell receptor (beta chain) is from a study of T cell responses to AZD1222 COVID-19 vaccine. TCRdb keeps only in-frame clones here, not all; method: immunoSEQ multiplex PCR. The sample includes approximately 300,000 clones, 90% to 95% of them seen just once. Trimming shortened V by 4 bases and J by 1 base, and 17 bases separated the two germline ends. Germline V gene sequence: CDR1 SEHNR, CDR2 FQNEAQ (reference sequence). The CDR3 consists of 17 residues. This clone showed up just once. This specimen consisted of peripheral blood, obtained 28 days after the second AZD1222 dose. V gene TRBV7-9 combines with J gene TRBJ1-3; D is perhaps TRBD1 (6 bases). The sequence was collected from an adult who received the AZD1222 COVID-19 vaccine. The DNA for the CDR3 is TGTGCCAGCAGCTCCTTGGGGGGCCGAAGGTCTGGAAACACCATATATTTT. It encodes CASSSLGGRRSGNTIYF.